These T cell receptor beta chains were read from a single sample in a study of blood T cells in healthy people across ages. Via MiXCR, TCRdb re-called the 5' RACE reads, giving one row per CDR3 protein. The sample includes roughly 700,000 distinct CDR3 sequences, approximately 50% seen only once; the top ten take roughly 30%. Sequenced: blood. The receptor source for this set is a woman aged 60 to 75 in good health. The CDR3 runs from the conserved cysteine through the conserved F or W. The D gene is left open where the match is weak. Only part of the rows carry a size: once, few, many, or a class if the clone is expanded.

J gene: TRBJ2-5
D gene: TRBD2
V gene: TRBV9
clone size: many
CDR3 length: 15
CDR3 protein: CASSVTSGIQETQYF
CDR3 DNA: TGTGCCAGCAGCGTAACTAGCGGGATCCAAGAGACCCAGTACTTC

J gene: TRBJ2-1
D gene: NA
V gene: TRBV5-1
clone size: many
CDR3 length: 15
CDR3 protein: CASSTSTSSYNEQFF
CDR3 DNA: TGCGCCAGCAGCACTTCGACGAGCTCCTACAATGAGCAGTTCTTC

J gene: TRBJ2-7
D gene: NA
V gene: TRBV6-5
clone size: NA
CDR3 length: 13
CDR3 protein: CASKGVGSYEQYF
CDR3 DNA: TGTGCCAGCAAAGGAGTCGGCTCCTACGAGCAGTACTTC

J gene: TRBJ2-1
D gene: TRBD2
V gene: TRBV20-1
clone size: NA
CDR3 length: 13
CDR3 protein: CSAASGIYDEQFF
CDR3 DNA: TGCAGTGCTGCAAGCGGGATCTACGATGAGCAGTTCTTC

J gene: TRBJ1-4
D gene: NA
V gene: TRBV29-1
clone size: NA
CDR3 length: 13
CDR3 protein: CSVGPGLREKLFF
CDR3 DNA: TGCAGCGTTGGCCCAGGGCTTCGTGAAAAACTGTTTTTT

J gene: TRBJ2-3
D gene: NA
V gene: TRBV7-2
clone size: few
CDR3 length: 15
CDR3 protein: CASSRVGKSTDTQYF
CDR3 DNA: TGTGCCAGCAGCCGCGTGGGAAAGAGCACAGATACGCAGTATTTT

J gene: TRBJ1-6
D gene: NA
V gene: TRBV12-3/TRBV12-4
clone size: NA
CDR3 length: 12
CDR3 protein: CASGERNSPLHF
CDR3 DNA: TGTGCCAGCGGGGAACGCAATTCACCCCTCCACTTT

J gene: TRBJ1-6
D gene: NA
V gene: TRBV7-2
clone size: NA
CDR3 length: 16
CDR3 protein: CASSLAGARSGSPLHF
CDR3 DNA: TGTGCCAGCAGCTTAGCGGGGGCCCGATCCGGTTCACCCCTCCACTTT

J gene: TRBJ2-1
D gene: NA
V gene: TRBV24-1
clone size: once
CDR3 length: 13
CDR3 protein: CATASGQDNEQFF
CDR3 DNA: TGTGCCACCGCTAGCGGACAGGACAATGAGCAGTTCTTC

J gene: TRBJ2-7
D gene: NA
V gene: TRBV28
clone size: NA
CDR3 length: 14
CDR3 protein: CASCPGTQTFEQYF
CDR3 DNA: TGTGCCAGCTGTCCAGGGACACAGACTTTCGAGCAGTACTTC

J gene: TRBJ2-3
D gene: NA
V gene: TRBV7-3
clone size: few
CDR3 length: 12
CDR3 protein: CASSLNLDTQYF
CDR3 DNA: TGTGCCAGCAGCTTAAATCTGGATACGCAGTATTTT

J gene: TRBJ1-2
D gene: NA
V gene: TRBV9
clone size: NA
CDR3 length: 15
CDR3 protein: CASSVVEGQLYGYTF
CDR3 DNA: TGTGCCAGCAGCGTAGTTGAGGGGCAACTATATGGCTACACCTTC

J gene: TRBJ1-5
D gene: NA
V gene: TRBV3-1
clone size: once
CDR3 length: 14
CDR3 protein: CASSQAGYNQPQHF
CDR3 DNA: TGTGCCAGCAGCCAAGCAGGTTACAATCAGCCCCAGCATTTT

J gene: TRBJ2-5
D gene: TRBD1
V gene: TRBV5-8
clone size: few
CDR3 length: 14
CDR3 protein: CASSLLTGMETQYF
CDR3 DNA: TGTGCCAGCAGCTTGTTGACAGGGATGGAGACCCAGTACTTC

J gene: TRBJ1-2
D gene: NA
V gene: TRBV7-2
clone size: few
CDR3 length: 15
CDR3 protein: CASSLGPGTARGYTF
CDR3 DNA: TGTGCCAGCAGCTTAGGCCCCGGGACTGCCCGTGGCTACACCTTC

J gene: TRBJ1-4
D gene: TRBD1
V gene: TRBV6-5
clone size: NA
CDR3 length: 17
CDR3 protein: CASSNNRGGTTNEKLFF
CDR3 DNA: TGTGCCAGCAGTAACAACAGGGGTGGGACAACTAATGAAAAACTGTTTTTT

J gene: TRBJ2-1
D gene: NA
V gene: TRBV5-1
clone size: NA
CDR3 length: 19
CDR3 protein: CASSPELLPGPGTYNEQFF
CDR3 DNA: TGCGCCAGCAGCCCAGAACTGCTACCGGGACCAGGAACCTACAATGAGCAGTTCTTC

J gene: TRBJ2-7
D gene: TRBD1
V gene: TRBV5-5
clone size: few
CDR3 length: 15
CDR3 protein: CASSIAPGGNYEQYF
CDR3 DNA: TGTGCCAGCAGCATCGCGCCAGGGGGCAACTACGAGCAGTACTTC

J gene: TRBJ2-1
D gene: TRBD2
V gene: TRBV29-1
clone size: once
CDR3 length: 14
CDR3 protein: CGVVTLAGGREQFF
CDR3 DNA: TGCGGCGTTGTGACCCTAGCGGGAGGGCGTGAGCAGTTCTTC

J gene: TRBJ2-7
D gene: NA
V gene: TRBV7-9
clone size: once
CDR3 length: 14
CDR3 protein: CASSVGGPVYEQYF
CDR3 DNA: TGTGCCAGCAGCGTAGGGGGACCGGTCTACGAGCAGTACTTC

J gene: TRBJ2-1
D gene: NA
V gene: TRBV3-1
clone size: NA
CDR3 length: 13
CDR3 protein: CASRREGYNEQFF
CDR3 DNA: TGTGCCAGCAGACGAGAGGGCTACAATGAGCAGTTCTTC

J gene: TRBJ2-7
D gene: NA
V gene: TRBV7-3
clone size: NA
CDR3 length: 14
CDR3 protein: CASSPMAGPYEQYF
CDR3 DNA: TGTGCCAGCAGCCCGATGGCCGGACCCTACGAGCAGTACTTC

J gene: TRBJ2-1
D gene: TRBD2
V gene: TRBV7-2
clone size: NA
CDR3 length: 15
CDR3 protein: CASSLITSGSNEQFF
CDR3 DNA: TGTGCCAGCAGCTTGATAACTAGCGGGAGCAATGAGCAGTTCTTC

J gene: TRBJ2-2
D gene: NA
V gene: TRBV12-3/TRBV12-4
clone size: NA
CDR3 length: 14
CDR3 protein: CASSWQTNTGELFF
CDR3 DNA: TGTGCCAGCAGTTGGCAGACGAACACCGGGGAGCTGTTTTTT

J gene: TRBJ1-2
D gene: NA
V gene: TRBV12-3/TRBV12-4
clone size: once
CDR3 length: 14
CDR3 protein: CASRFWGERHGYTF
CDR3 DNA: TGTGCCAGCAGATTTTGGGGGGAACGGCATGGCTACACCTTC

J gene: TRBJ2-2
D gene: TRBD2
V gene: TRBV25-1
clone size: NA
CDR3 length: 16
CDR3 protein: CASSARTSGNTGELFF
CDR3 DNA: TGTGCCAGCAGTGCCCGGACTAGCGGGAACACCGGGGAGCTGTTTTTT

J gene: TRBJ1-2
D gene: TRBD1
V gene: TRBV20-1
clone size: NA
CDR3 length: 15
CDR3 protein: CSAPDRGQLRYGYTF
CDR3 DNA: TGCAGTGCTCCCGACAGGGGGCAACTTCGCTATGGCTACACCTTC

J gene: TRBJ2-1
D gene: TRBD2
V gene: TRBV7-2
clone size: NA
CDR3 length: 16
CDR3 protein: CASSLGTSRSYNEQFF
CDR3 DNA: TGTGCCAGCAGCTTAGGGACTAGCCGCTCCTACAATGAGCAGTTCTTC

J gene: TRBJ2-5
D gene: NA
V gene: TRBV11-2
clone size: NA
CDR3 length: 14
CDR3 protein: CASTLLGGANEQYF
CDR3 DNA: TGTGCCAGCACCCTCCTTGGGGGCGCGAATGAGCAGTACTTC

J gene: TRBJ2-3
D gene: TRBD2
V gene: TRBV5-1
clone size: NA
CDR3 length: 20
CDR3 protein: CASSSPSGTSGRYSTDTQYF
CDR3 DNA: TGCGCCAGCAGCTCCCCGTCCGGGACTAGCGGGAGGTATAGCACAGATACGCAGTATTTT

J gene: TRBJ2-7
D gene: TRBD2
V gene: TRBV3-1
clone size: few
CDR3 length: 15
CDR3 protein: CASSYRLAGTYEQYF
CDR3 DNA: TGTGCCAGCAGCTACCGACTAGCGGGAACCTACGAGCAGTACTTC

J gene: TRBJ2-7
D gene: NA
V gene: TRBV5-1
clone size: NA
CDR3 length: 13
CDR3 protein: CASRKGDSYEQYF
CDR3 DNA: TGCGCCAGCAGAAAGGGAGACTCCTACGAGCAGTACTTC

J gene: TRBJ2-7
D gene: TRBD2
V gene: TRBV7-2
clone size: medium-sized
CDR3 length: 15
CDR3 protein: CASSTTSGSGYEQYF
CDR3 DNA: TGTGCCAGCAGCACGACTAGCGGGAGTGGGTACGAGCAGTACTTC

J gene: TRBJ2-6
D gene: NA
V gene: TRBV20-1
clone size: once
CDR3 length: 16
CDR3 protein: CSAKPRRTAGANVLTF
CDR3 DNA: TGCAGTGCTAAACCGCGGCGGACAGCTGGGGCCAACGTCCTGACTTTC

J gene: TRBJ2-3
D gene: TRBD2
V gene: TRBV29-1
clone size: many
CDR3 length: 12
CDR3 protein: CSGTSGTDTQYF
CDR3 DNA: TGCAGCGGGACTAGCGGCACAGATACGCAGTATTTT

J gene: TRBJ1-2
D gene: NA
V gene: TRBV29-1
clone size: NA
CDR3 length: 8
CDR3 protein: CSVQGYTF
CDR3 DNA: TGCAGCGTTCAAGGCTACACCTTC

J gene: TRBJ2-3
D gene: NA
V gene: TRBV7-2
clone size: few
CDR3 length: 12
CDR3 protein: CASSPADSTQYF
CDR3 DNA: TGTGCCAGCAGCCCAGCCGACAGTACGCAGTATTTT

J gene: TRBJ2-7
D gene: TRBD1
V gene: TRBV7-9
clone size: few
CDR3 length: 17
CDR3 protein: CASSGPLPGQNYYEQYF
CDR3 DNA: TGTGCCAGCAGCGGCCCTCTACCGGGACAGAATTACTACGAGCAGTACTTC

J gene: TRBJ1-2
D gene: NA
V gene: TRBV7-9
clone size: few
CDR3 length: 15
CDR3 protein: CASSLYGGPAGGYTF
CDR3 DNA: TGTGCCAGCAGCTTATACGGGGGCCCCGCCGGGGGCTACACCTTC

J gene: TRBJ1-5
D gene: TRBD1
V gene: TRBV6-5
clone size: NA
CDR3 length: 15
CDR3 protein: CASSPDRDVGQPQHF
CDR3 DNA: TGTGCCAGCAGTCCGGACAGGGACGTGGGTCAGCCCCAGCATTTT

J gene: TRBJ2-5
D gene: NA
V gene: TRBV7-2
clone size: NA
CDR3 length: 14
CDR3 protein: CASSLDRRGETQYF
CDR3 DNA: TGTGCCAGCAGCTTAGACAGGAGAGGGGAGACCCAGTACTTC

J gene: TRBJ1-1
D gene: NA
V gene: TRBV21-1
clone size: NA
CDR3 length: 14
CDR3 protein: CASSKGRRADEAFF
CDR3 DNA: TGTGCCAGCAGCAAAGGAAGAAGGGCGGATGAAGCTTTCTTT

J gene: TRBJ2-1
D gene: TRBD2
V gene: TRBV6-2/TRBV6-3
clone size: once
CDR3 length: 14
CDR3 protein: CASSYRTSRNEQFF
CDR3 DNA: TGTGCCAGCAGTTACCGGACTAGCCGGAATGAGCAGTTCTTC

J gene: TRBJ1-4
D gene: TRBD1
V gene: TRBV20-1
clone size: few
CDR3 length: 15
CDR3 protein: CSARDRGQTNEKLFF
CDR3 DNA: TGCAGTGCTAGGGACAGGGGGCAAACTAATGAAAAACTGTTTTTT

J gene: TRBJ2-7
D gene: NA
V gene: TRBV20-1
clone size: NA
CDR3 length: 13
CDR3 protein: CSAIRASVNEQYF
CDR3 DNA: TGCAGTGCTATTCGGGCTAGCGTAAACGAGCAGTACTTC

J gene: TRBJ2-3
D gene: TRBD1
V gene: TRBV29-1
clone size: NA
CDR3 length: 18
CDR3 protein: CSVYLRDRGRGSTDTQYF
CDR3 DNA: TGCAGCGTTTACCTTAGGGACAGGGGGAGGGGTAGCACAGATACGCAGTATTTT

J gene: TRBJ2-7
D gene: NA
V gene: TRBV27
clone size: NA
CDR3 length: 17
CDR3 protein: CASSLSIVDFARGEQYF
CDR3 DNA: TGTGCCAGCAGTTTATCGATTGTGGACTTCGCAAGGGGCGAGCAGTACTTC

J gene: TRBJ2-5
D gene: NA
V gene: TRBV7-2
clone size: few
CDR3 length: 10
CDR3 protein: CASSSSSQYF
CDR3 DNA: TGTGCCAGCAGCTCCTCATCCCAGTACTTC

J gene: TRBJ2-1
D gene: NA
V gene: TRBV7-2
clone size: few
CDR3 length: 13
CDR3 protein: CASSFLQGDEQFF
CDR3 DNA: TGTGCCAGCAGCTTTCTCCAGGGCGATGAGCAGTTCTTC

J gene: TRBJ2-5
D gene: NA
V gene: TRBV6-1
clone size: NA
CDR3 length: 15
CDR3 protein: CASRASNSRWETQYF
CDR3 DNA: TGTGCCAGCAGAGCTAGCAACTCAAGGTGGGAGACCCAGTACTTC